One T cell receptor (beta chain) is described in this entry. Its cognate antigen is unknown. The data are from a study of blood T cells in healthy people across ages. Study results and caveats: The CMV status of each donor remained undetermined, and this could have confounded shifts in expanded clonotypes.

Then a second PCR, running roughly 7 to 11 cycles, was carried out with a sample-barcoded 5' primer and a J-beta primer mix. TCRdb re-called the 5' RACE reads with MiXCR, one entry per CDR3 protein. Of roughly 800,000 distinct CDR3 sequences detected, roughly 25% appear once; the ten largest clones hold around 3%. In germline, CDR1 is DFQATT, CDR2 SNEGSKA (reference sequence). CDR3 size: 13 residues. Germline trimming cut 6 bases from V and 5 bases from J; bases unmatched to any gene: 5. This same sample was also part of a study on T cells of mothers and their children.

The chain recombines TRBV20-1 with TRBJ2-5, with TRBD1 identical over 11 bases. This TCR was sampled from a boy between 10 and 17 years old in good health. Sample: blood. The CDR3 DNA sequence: TGCAGTGCGGATGGGACAGGGGGGGAGACCCAGTACTTC. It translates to CSADGTGGETQYF.